This paragraph reports one TCR beta chain. It has no known antigen specificity. No base-level quality is on record; no much larger clone is a single base apart. V trim: 10 bases; J trim: 14 bases; unmatched bases: 22. From cysteine to phenylalanine, the CDR3 is 15 amino acids long. The entry retains the CDR3 DNA only, 45 bases that are in frame from base 1. Looking up the germline V gene yields CDR1 MDHEN and CDR2 SYDVKM. This record belongs to a study of OX40 agonist ivuxolimab in advanced cancers. Looking at the study overall: Ivuxolimab, which targeted the costimulatory receptor OX40 (CD134), was an agonistic, fully human IgG2 monoclonal antibody. The monotherapy dose-escalation portion (N of about 57 patients) of the phase I ivuxolimab trial is reported in the paper. The purpose of peripheral TCRbeta sequencing was to test whether ivuxolimab changed TCR sequence diversity and led to clonal T-cell expansion. Intravenous ivuxolimab was administered to patients every 2 weeks at six dose levels: 0.01, 0.1, 0.3, 1.5, 3 and 10 mg/kg. In the dose-escalation cohort, 70% to 90% of patients were male, and the mean age was 60 years with a range of roughly 23 to 79. Three dose-escalation patients achieved partial responses, one with hepatocellular carcinoma and two with cutaneous melanoma. Of the 52 patients in dose escalation, about 20 had hepatocellular carcinoma, some 15 had melanoma, 9 had renal cell carcinoma and 9 had head and neck cancer. Prior anti-PD-1, anti-PD-L1 or anti-CTLA-4 therapy was permitted, and 30% to 45% of dose-escalation patients had received checkpoint inhibitors. General findings and caveats noted by the study authors: After ivuxolimab, CD8+ T cells had more expanded clones than CD4+ T cells on average. Partial responders in the 0.1-3.0 mg/kg groups had among the lowest normalized peripheral clonal expansion, especially among CD8+ T cells. Low levels of normalized T-cell clonal expansion were also seen in some nonresponding patients. Which antigens the clonally expanded peripheral T cells were specific for was not determined. At doses of 0.1 to 3.0 mg/kg, clonal expansion of both CD4+ and CD8+ blood T cells was observed from baseline to week 6.

The trial excluded patients who had a history of autoimmune disease or who were on systemic immunosuppression. Peripheral blood for TCR sequencing was collected from all dose cohorts at baseline, on cycle 4 day 1, and on cycle 7 day 1. The samples were drawn from a first-in-human, open-label, multicenter phase I dose-escalation trial of ivuxolimab. Adults with locally advanced or metastatic melanoma, renal cell, hepatocellular, or head and neck squamous cell carcinoma were enrolled in the trial. CD4+ and CD8+ T cells were sorted separately from peripheral blood before TCR sequencing. To sequence the TCRbeta CDR3 region, genomic DNA was isolated from the sorted cells. The immunoSEQ Assay was used for sequencing of TCRbeta CDR3 regions. The immuneACCESS repertoire file appears here via TCRdb, limited to in-frame rearrangements. These files lack a portion of the clones; in checked studies, under half of the deficit traces to unresolved V genes, and the cause of the others is not known. The sample has some 71,000 clones on record, roughly 84% of them singletons. Around 0.77% of the sample is held by the ten biggest clonotypes.

The material sequenced was CD4+ or CD8+ T cells sorted from blood, taken in a trial of the OX40 agonist ivuxolimab. This TCR derives from an adult with an advanced solid tumor such as melanoma, head and neck, liver or kidney cancer. The rearranged chain carries TRBV28 and TRBJ1-3, and TRBD1 matches 8 of the central bases. The CDR3 here reads CATQGPRTGNFLVYF. The bases read TGTGCCACCCAAGGGCCTCGGACAGGGAATTTTCTGGTATATTTT.